This T cell receptor (beta chain) was sequenced during a study of a mutant IDH1 vaccine in newly diagnosed glioma. Turning to the study itself: Those enrolled had earlier been treated with radiotherapy, temozolomide, or both, mostly both.

Germline V lookup: CDR1 SNHLY, CDR2 FYNNEI. The V and J ends lost 8 bases and 7 bases respectively, with 17 bases between them. CDR3 size: 13 residues. Assay: immunoSEQ multiplex PCR; the TCRdb copy retains only in-frame clones and omits some. Of over 30,000 clones listed, 80% are singletons. Time point given: baseline, week 1 (first vaccination visit). Regarding treatment: pre-vaccination baseline after standard-of-care therapy. The receptor was derived from a man aged 50 to 60 with glioma. Some clones in this sample may be carry-over from other donors' samples. The chain combines TRBV2 with TRBJ1-1, with D possibly being TRBD1 (6 bases). Source: peripheral blood mononuclear cells (PBMCs), taken from a glioma patient treated with radiotherapy, temozolomide or both. The CDR3 region is CASVFRGQFEAFF. CDR3 in DNA: TGTGCCAGCGTATTCAGGGGCCAATTTGAAGCTTTCTTT.